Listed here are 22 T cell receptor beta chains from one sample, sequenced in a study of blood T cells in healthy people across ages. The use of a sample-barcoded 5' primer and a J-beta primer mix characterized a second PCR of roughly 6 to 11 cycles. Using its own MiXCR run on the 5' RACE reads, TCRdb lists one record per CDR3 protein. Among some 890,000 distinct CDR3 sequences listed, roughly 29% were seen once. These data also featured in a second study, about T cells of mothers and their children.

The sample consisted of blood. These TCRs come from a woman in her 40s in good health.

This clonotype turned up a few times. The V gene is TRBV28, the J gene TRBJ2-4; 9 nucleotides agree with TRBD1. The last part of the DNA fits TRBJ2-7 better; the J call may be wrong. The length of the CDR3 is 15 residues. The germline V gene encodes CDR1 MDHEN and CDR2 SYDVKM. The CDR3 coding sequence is TGTGCCAGCAGTTTATCCGGACAGGGGACGAGCGAGCAGTACTTC. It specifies CASSLSGQGTSEQYF.

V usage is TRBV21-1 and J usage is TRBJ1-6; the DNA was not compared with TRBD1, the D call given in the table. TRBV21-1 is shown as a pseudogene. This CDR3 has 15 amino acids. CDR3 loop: CAGHRESSYNSPLHF. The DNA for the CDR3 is TGTGCCGGGCACAGGGAAAGCTCCTATAATTCACCCCTCCACTTT.

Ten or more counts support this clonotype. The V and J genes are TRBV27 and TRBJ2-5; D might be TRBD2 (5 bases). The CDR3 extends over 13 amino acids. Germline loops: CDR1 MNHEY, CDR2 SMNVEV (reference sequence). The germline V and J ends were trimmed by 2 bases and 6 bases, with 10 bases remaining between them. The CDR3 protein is CASSLARGQTQYF. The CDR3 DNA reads TGTGCCAGCAGTTTAGCCCGGGGTCAGACCCAGTACTTC.

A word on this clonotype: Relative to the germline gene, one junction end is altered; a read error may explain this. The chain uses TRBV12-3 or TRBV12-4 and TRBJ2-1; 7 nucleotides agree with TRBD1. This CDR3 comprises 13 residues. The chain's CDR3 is CASSRGSYDEQFF. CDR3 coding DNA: TGTGCCAGCAGCAGGGGGTCCTACGATGAGCAGTTCTTC.

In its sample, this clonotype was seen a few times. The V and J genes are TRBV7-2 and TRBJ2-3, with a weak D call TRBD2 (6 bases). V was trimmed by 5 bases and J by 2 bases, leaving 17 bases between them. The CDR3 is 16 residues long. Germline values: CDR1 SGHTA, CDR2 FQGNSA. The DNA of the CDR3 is TGTGCCAGCAGCCCACTGGGGCGGGGAATCACAGATACGCAGTATTTT. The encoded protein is CASSPLGRGITDTQYF.

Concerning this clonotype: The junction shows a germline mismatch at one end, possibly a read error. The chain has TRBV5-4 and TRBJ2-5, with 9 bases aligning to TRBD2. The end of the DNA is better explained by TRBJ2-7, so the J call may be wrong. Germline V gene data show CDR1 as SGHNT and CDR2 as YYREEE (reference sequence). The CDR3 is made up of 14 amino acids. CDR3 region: CVSSASGGSYEQYF. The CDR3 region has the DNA TGTGTCAGCAGCGCCAGCGGGGGGTCTTACGAGCAGTACTTC.

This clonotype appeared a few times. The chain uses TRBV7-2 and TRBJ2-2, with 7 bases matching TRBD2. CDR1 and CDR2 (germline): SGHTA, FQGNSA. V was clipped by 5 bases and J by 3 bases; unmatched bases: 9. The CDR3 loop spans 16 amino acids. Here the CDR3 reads CASSPRTSLDTGELFF. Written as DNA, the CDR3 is TGTGCCAGCAGCCCTCGGACTAGTTTGGACACCGGGGAGCTGTTTTTT.

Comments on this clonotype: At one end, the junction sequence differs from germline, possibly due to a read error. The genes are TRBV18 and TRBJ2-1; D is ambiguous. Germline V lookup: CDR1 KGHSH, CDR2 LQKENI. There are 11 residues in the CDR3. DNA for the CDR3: TGTGCCAGCTCACAGGTCAATAAGCAGTTCTTC. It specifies CASSQVNKQFF.

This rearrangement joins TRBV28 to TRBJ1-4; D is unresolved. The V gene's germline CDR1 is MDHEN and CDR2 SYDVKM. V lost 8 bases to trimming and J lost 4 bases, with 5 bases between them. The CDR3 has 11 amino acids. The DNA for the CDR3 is TGTGCCAGCCGGGATAATGAAAAACTGTTTTTT. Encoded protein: CASRDNEKLFF.

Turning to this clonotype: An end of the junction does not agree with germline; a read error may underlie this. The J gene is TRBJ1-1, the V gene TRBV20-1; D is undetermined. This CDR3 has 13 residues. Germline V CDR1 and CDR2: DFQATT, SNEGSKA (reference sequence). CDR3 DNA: TGCAGTGTTAGACGGGCTGTGGGCACTGAAGCTTTCTTT. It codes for CSVRRAVGTEAFF.

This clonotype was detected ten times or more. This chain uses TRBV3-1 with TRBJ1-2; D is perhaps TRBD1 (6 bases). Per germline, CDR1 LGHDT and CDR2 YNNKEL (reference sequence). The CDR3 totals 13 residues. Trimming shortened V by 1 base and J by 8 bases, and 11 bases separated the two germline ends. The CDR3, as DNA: TGTGCCAGCAGCCAAGGCGCAGGGGCGGGCTACACCTTC. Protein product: CASSQGAGAGYTF.

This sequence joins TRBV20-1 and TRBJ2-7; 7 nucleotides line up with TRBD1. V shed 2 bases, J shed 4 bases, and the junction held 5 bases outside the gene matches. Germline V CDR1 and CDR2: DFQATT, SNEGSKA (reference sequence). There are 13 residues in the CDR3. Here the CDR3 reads CSARKGARYEQYF. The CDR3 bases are TGCAGTGCTAGAAAGGGGGCAAGGTACGAGCAGTACTTC.

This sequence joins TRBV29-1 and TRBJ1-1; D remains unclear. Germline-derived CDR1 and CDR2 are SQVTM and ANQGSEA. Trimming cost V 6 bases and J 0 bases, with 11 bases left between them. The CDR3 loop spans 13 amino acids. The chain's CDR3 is CSVRQYMNTEAFF. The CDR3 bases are TGCAGCGTCCGCCAGTACATGAACACTGAAGCTTTCTTT.

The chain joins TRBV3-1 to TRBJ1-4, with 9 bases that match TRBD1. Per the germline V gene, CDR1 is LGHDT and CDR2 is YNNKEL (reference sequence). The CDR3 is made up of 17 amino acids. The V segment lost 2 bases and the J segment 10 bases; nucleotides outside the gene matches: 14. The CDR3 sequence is CASSQLGQGTAAGKLFF. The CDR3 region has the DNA TGTGCCAGCAGCCAACTCGGACAGGGGACCGCCGCCGGAAAACTGTTTTTT.

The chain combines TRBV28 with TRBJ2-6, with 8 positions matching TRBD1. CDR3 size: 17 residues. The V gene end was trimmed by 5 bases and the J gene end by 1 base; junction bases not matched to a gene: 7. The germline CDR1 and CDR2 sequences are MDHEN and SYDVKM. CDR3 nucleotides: TGTGCCAGCAGTCCACAGGGGGGACGATCTGGGGCCAACGTCCTGACTTTC. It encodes CASSPQGGRSGANVLTF.

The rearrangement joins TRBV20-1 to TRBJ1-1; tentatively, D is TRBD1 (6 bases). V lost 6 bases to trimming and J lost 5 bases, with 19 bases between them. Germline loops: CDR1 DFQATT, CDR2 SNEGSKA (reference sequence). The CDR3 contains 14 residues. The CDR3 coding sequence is TGCAGTGCCTCTGCTCGGGGGAGGGGGACTGAAGCTTTCTTT. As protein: CSASARGRGTEAFF.

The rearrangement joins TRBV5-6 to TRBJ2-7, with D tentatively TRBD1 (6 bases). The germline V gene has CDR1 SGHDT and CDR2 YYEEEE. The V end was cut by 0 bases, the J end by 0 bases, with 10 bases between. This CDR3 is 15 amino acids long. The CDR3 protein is CASSLDRVSSYEQYF. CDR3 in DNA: TGTGCCAGCAGCTTGGACAGGGTCTCCTCCTACGAGCAGTACTTC. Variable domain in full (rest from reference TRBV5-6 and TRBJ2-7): DAGVTQSPTHLIKTRGQQVTLRCSPKSGHDTVSWYQQALGQGPQFIFQYYEEEERQRGNFPDRFSGHQFPNYSSELNVNALLLGDSALYLCASSLDRVSSYEQYFGPGTRLTVT.

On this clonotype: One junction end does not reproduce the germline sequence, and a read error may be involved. As DNA, the CDR3 is TGTGCCAGCAATGGGGTGACAGATGCGCAGTATTTT. This sequence encodes CASNGVTDAQYF. The chain links TRBV12-3 or TRBV12-4 to TRBJ2-3; possible D gene TRBD1, 5 bases. The CDR3 sequence is 12 residues long.

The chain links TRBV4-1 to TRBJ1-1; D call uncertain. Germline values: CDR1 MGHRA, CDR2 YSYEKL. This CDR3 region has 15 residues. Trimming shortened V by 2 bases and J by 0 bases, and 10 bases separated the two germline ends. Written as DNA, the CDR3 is TGCGCCAGCAGCCAAACGGACCGAATGAACACTGAAGCTTTCTTT. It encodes CASSQTDRMNTEAFF.

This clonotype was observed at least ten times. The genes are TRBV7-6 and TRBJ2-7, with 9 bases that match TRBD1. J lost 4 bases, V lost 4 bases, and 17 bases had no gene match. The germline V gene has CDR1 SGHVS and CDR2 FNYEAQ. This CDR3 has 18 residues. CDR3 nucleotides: TGTGCCAGCAGCTCCACCTCCGGGACAGGGTTTTTTTTGTACGAGCAGTACTTC. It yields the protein CASSSTSGTGFFLYEQYF.

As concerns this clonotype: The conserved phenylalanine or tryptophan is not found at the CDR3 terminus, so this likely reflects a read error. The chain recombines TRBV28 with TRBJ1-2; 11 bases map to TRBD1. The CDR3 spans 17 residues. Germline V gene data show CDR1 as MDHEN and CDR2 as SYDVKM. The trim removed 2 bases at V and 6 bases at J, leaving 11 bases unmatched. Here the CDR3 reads CASSLAFPPGQGDGYTI. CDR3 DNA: TGTGCCAGCAGTTTAGCCTTTCCTCCGGGACAGGGGGATGGCTACACCATC.

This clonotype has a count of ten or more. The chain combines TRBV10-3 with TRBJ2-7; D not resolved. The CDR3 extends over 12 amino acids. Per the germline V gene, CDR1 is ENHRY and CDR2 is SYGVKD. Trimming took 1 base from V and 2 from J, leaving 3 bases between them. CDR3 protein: CAISELAYEQYF. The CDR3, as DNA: TGTGCCATCAGTGAGTTGGCCTACGAGCAGTACTTC.